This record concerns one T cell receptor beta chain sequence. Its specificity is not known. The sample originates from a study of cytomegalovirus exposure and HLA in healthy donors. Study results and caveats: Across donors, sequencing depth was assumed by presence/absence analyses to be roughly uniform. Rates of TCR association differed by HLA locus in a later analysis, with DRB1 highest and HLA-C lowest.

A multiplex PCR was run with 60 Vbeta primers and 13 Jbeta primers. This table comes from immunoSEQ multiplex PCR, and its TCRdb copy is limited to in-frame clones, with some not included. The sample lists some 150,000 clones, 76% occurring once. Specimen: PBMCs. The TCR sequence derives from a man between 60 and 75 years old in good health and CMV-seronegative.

The CDR3 loop is CASSEYSAGGPSTPTDTQYF. Here the CDR3 DNA reads TGTGCCAGCAGTGAGTACTCGGCGGGGGGGCCGTCCACACCGACGGATACGCAGTATTTT. V gene TRBV6-4 combines with J gene TRBJ2-3; 9 nucleotides line up with TRBD2. The germline CDR1 and CDR2 sequences are MRHNA and SNTAGT. V trimming: 3 bases; J trimming: 6 bases; junction bases outside the gene matches: 22. The CDR3 is made up of 20 amino acids.